This is a list of T cell receptor beta chains from one sample in a study of T cell repertoires in cytomegalovirus infection. TCRdb analysed the reads with MiXCR anew, one entry per CDR3 protein. The sample shows about 150,000 distinct CDR3 sequences, approximately 30% of them seen only once. Their antigens are not known. The sample in question was CD8+ T cells from cultured PBMCs, obtained from culture after CMV antigen stimulation. Every receptor here comes from a human donor in good health (CMV status not recorded). Some clones in this sample may be carry-over from other donors' samples. Both conserved end residues are part of each CDR3. D genes are given only for firm matches. Clone size is stated in some rows and not others, as once, few, many or a class when expanded.

j_call: TRBJ2-3; clone_size: .; d_call: TRBD2; cdr3_length: 17; v_call: TRBV5-4; cdr3_nt: TGTGCCAGCAGCCGCATGACTAGCGCGGGTGTGACAGATACGCAGTATTTT; cdr3_aa: CASSRMTSAGVTDTQYF
j_call: TRBJ2-1; clone_size: few; d_call: .; cdr3_length: 16; v_call: TRBV6-5; cdr3_nt: TGTGCCAGCAAAATTACACAGGGTTCAATGTACAATGAGCAGTTCTTC; cdr3_aa: CASKITQGSMYNEQFF
j_call: TRBJ1-1; clone_size: .; d_call: .; cdr3_length: 13; v_call: TRBV9; cdr3_nt: TGTGCCAGCAGTGGAGATATGAACACTGAAGCTTTCTTT; cdr3_aa: CASSGDMNTEAFF
j_call: TRBJ2-2; clone_size: once; d_call: .; cdr3_length: 13; v_call: TRBV20-1; cdr3_nt: TGCAGTGCTCGGGACTCCAACACCGGGGAGCTGTTTTTT; cdr3_aa: CSARDSNTGELFF
j_call: TRBJ1-5; clone_size: many; d_call: TRBD1; cdr3_length: 15; v_call: TRBV7-8; cdr3_nt: TGTGCCAGCAGCCCAAATGACAGGGACAGTCAGCCCCAGCATTTT; cdr3_aa: CASSPNDRDSQPQHF
j_call: TRBJ2-7; clone_size: .; d_call: .; cdr3_length: 13; v_call: TRBV7-2; cdr3_nt: TGTGCCAGCAGCGCAGGGGCGGCCTACGAGCAGTACTTC; cdr3_aa: CASSAGAAYEQYF
j_call: TRBJ2-1; clone_size: .; d_call: .; cdr3_length: 12; v_call: TRBV7-2; cdr3_nt: TGTGCCAGCAGCCAGCGGCGGATTGAGCAGTTCTTC; cdr3_aa: CASSQRRIEQFF
j_call: TRBJ1-1; clone_size: many; d_call: .; cdr3_length: 15; v_call: TRBV3-1; cdr3_nt: TGTGCCAGCAGCCAAGATTATCAGGTGCGCACTGAAGCTTTCTTT; cdr3_aa: CASSQDYQVRTEAFF
j_call: TRBJ2-1; clone_size: once; d_call: TRBD2; cdr3_length: 15; v_call: TRBV7-9; cdr3_nt: TGTGCCAGCAGCTTGGGACTAGGGGGGCGGAATGAGCAGTTCTTC; cdr3_aa: CASSLGLGGRNEQFF
j_call: TRBJ1-1; clone_size: .; d_call: .; cdr3_length: 10; v_call: TRBV7-6; cdr3_nt: TGTGCCAGCAGCAACACTGAAGCTTTCTTT; cdr3_aa: CASSNTEAFF
j_call: TRBJ2-5; clone_size: few; d_call: .; cdr3_length: 14; v_call: TRBV7-2; cdr3_nt: TGTGCCAGCAGCTTAGGGGGGTCTCTGGAGACCCAGTACTTC; cdr3_aa: CASSLGGSLETQYF
j_call: TRBJ2-7; clone_size: .; d_call: .; cdr3_length: 14; v_call: TRBV5-4; cdr3_nt: TGTGCCAGCAGCAACAAGGGGACATCGTACGAGCAGTACTTC; cdr3_aa: CASSNKGTSYEQYF
j_call: TRBJ2-1; clone_size: .; d_call: .; cdr3_length: 14; v_call: TRBV2; cdr3_nt: TGTGCCAGCACCCCGGGTCCGGGGGCCAATGAGCAGTTCTTC; cdr3_aa: CASTPGPGANEQFF
j_call: TRBJ2-3; clone_size: .; d_call: TRBD1; cdr3_length: 15; v_call: TRBV4-1; cdr3_nt: TGCGCCAGCAGCCAAGGCGGGACAGGGGCAGATACGCAGTATTTT; cdr3_aa: CASSQGGTGADTQYF
j_call: TRBJ2-2; clone_size: many; d_call: .; cdr3_length: 15; v_call: TRBV7-6; cdr3_nt: TGTGCCAGCAGCTTTTTCGGAGAGGCCACCGGGGAGCTGTTTTTT; cdr3_aa: CASSFFGEATGELFF
j_call: TRBJ1-5; clone_size: few; d_call: .; cdr3_length: 14; v_call: TRBV7-2; cdr3_nt: TGTGCCAGCAGCTATACAGAAAGCAATCAGCCCCAGCATTTT; cdr3_aa: CASSYTESNQPQHF
j_call: TRBJ1-3; clone_size: many; d_call: .; cdr3_length: 15; v_call: TRBV5-6; cdr3_nt: TGTGCCAGCAGCCCGGGACACTTGCGTGGAAACACCATATATTTT; cdr3_aa: CASSPGHLRGNTIYF
j_call: TRBJ2-3; clone_size: .; d_call: .; cdr3_length: 18; v_call: TRBV19; cdr3_nt: TGTGCCAGTAGTATAGATTCCTCGGGGCCTTCTAGCACAGATACGCAGTATTTT; cdr3_aa: CASSIDSSGPSSTDTQYF
j_call: TRBJ2-6; clone_size: many; d_call: TRBD1; cdr3_length: 17; v_call: TRBV5-6; cdr3_nt: TGTGCCAGCAGCTTTCTGGGACAGGGTTTTGGGGCCAACGTCCTGACTTTC; cdr3_aa: CASSFLGQGFGANVLTF
j_call: TRBJ2-1; clone_size: .; d_call: .; cdr3_length: 16; v_call: TRBV4-1; cdr3_nt: TGCGCCAGCAGCCAAGATCCGGGGGCTATCTACAATGAGCAGTTCTTC; cdr3_aa: CASSQDPGAIYNEQFF
j_call: TRBJ1-1; clone_size: few; d_call: TRBD1; cdr3_length: 15; v_call: TRBV12-3/TRBV12-4; cdr3_nt: TGTGCCAGCAGTCCGGAGGGACAGACGAACACTGAAGCTTTCTTT; cdr3_aa: CASSPEGQTNTEAFF
j_call: TRBJ1-5; clone_size: many; d_call: .; cdr3_length: 14; v_call: TRBV7-8; cdr3_nt: TGTGCCAGCAGTTCAGACAGCGAAGATCAGCCCCAGCATTTT; cdr3_aa: CASSSDSEDQPQHF
j_call: TRBJ2-7; clone_size: many; d_call: .; cdr3_length: 12; v_call: TRBV28; cdr3_nt: TGTGCCAGCAGTCGACAGGTTTACGAGCAGTACTTC; cdr3_aa: CASSRQVYEQYF
j_call: TRBJ1-1; clone_size: .; d_call: TRBD1; cdr3_length: 13; v_call: TRBV12-3/TRBV12-4; cdr3_nt: TGTGCCAGCAACAGGGGGGGGCTTACTGAAGCTTTCTTT; cdr3_aa: CASNRGGLTEAFF
j_call: TRBJ1-6; clone_size: once; d_call: TRBD1; cdr3_length: 16; v_call: TRBV6-5; cdr3_nt: TGTGCCAGCAGCCAGTCAGGGGGAACCTATAATTCACCCCTCTACTTT; cdr3_aa: CASSQSGGTYNSPLYF
j_call: TRBJ2-3; clone_size: many; d_call: .; cdr3_length: 15; v_call: TRBV10-3; cdr3_nt: TGTGCCATCAGTGAAGAGGGAGCTAGCACAGATACGCAGTATTTT; cdr3_aa: CAISEEGASTDTQYF
j_call: TRBJ2-7; clone_size: .; d_call: .; cdr3_length: 15; v_call: TRBV4-1; cdr3_nt: TGCGCCAGCAGCCAAGAGTCGGACAGAAACTACGAGCAGTACTTC; cdr3_aa: CASSQESDRNYEQYF
j_call: TRBJ1-2; clone_size: .; d_call: TRBD1; cdr3_length: 15; v_call: TRBV5-6; cdr3_nt: TGTGCCAGCAGCTCTTCGGAACAGGGGGTCTATGGCTACACCTTC; cdr3_aa: CASSSSEQGVYGYTF
j_call: TRBJ2-7; clone_size: few; d_call: .; cdr3_length: 15; v_call: TRBV4-2; cdr3_nt: TGTGCCAGCAGCCAAGTTTCAAGGGGTCCCTACGAGCAGTACTTC; cdr3_aa: CASSQVSRGPYEQYF
j_call: TRBJ2-2; clone_size: few; d_call: TRBD2; cdr3_length: 17; v_call: TRBV7-6; cdr3_nt: TGTGCCAGCAGCTTAGCGAGCGGGGGGGCCCTCGGCGGGGAGCTGTTTTTT; cdr3_aa: CASSLASGGALGGELFF
j_call: TRBJ1-4; clone_size: many; d_call: .; cdr3_length: 15; v_call: TRBV7-2; cdr3_nt: TGTGCCAGCAGCTTAGACCCAGGAAGGGGTGAAAAACTGTTTTTT; cdr3_aa: CASSLDPGRGEKLFF
j_call: TRBJ2-3; clone_size: .; d_call: TRBD1; cdr3_length: 15; v_call: TRBV6-1; cdr3_nt: TGTGCCAGTAATGAAGCAGGGGGCAATACAGATACGCAGTATTTT; cdr3_aa: CASNEAGGNTDTQYF
j_call: TRBJ2-7; clone_size: .; d_call: .; cdr3_length: 15; v_call: TRBV27; cdr3_nt: TGTGCCAGCAGTACTCTGATGGGGCGCGACCACGAGCAGTACTTC; cdr3_aa: CASSTLMGRDHEQYF
j_call: TRBJ1-2; clone_size: many; d_call: TRBD1; cdr3_length: 15; v_call: TRBV4-1; cdr3_nt: TGCGCCAGCAGCCAGGAGGCGGGACAGTCCCTTGGCTACACCTTC; cdr3_aa: CASSQEAGQSLGYTF
j_call: TRBJ2-3; clone_size: .; d_call: .; cdr3_length: 12; v_call: TRBV7-8; cdr3_nt: TGTGCCAGCAGGGATATCACAGATACGCAGTATTTT; cdr3_aa: CASRDITDTQYF
j_call: TRBJ2-1; clone_size: few; d_call: TRBD2; cdr3_length: 16; v_call: TRBV20-1; cdr3_nt: TGCAGTGCTAGAGATTTCGCGGGGGGGGACTACAATGAGCAGTTCTTC; cdr3_aa: CSARDFAGGDYNEQFF
j_call: TRBJ2-3; clone_size: .; d_call: TRBD2; cdr3_length: 19; v_call: TRBV6-1; cdr3_nt: TGTGCCAGCAGTGAAACTAGCGGGGGGACCCCCCCCTACACAGATACGCAGTATTTT; cdr3_aa: CASSETSGGTPPYTDTQYF
j_call: TRBJ1-1; clone_size: few; d_call: .; cdr3_length: 14; v_call: TRBV5-4; cdr3_nt: TGTGCCAGCAGTAAAGGGATAACGAACACTGAAGCTTTCTTT; cdr3_aa: CASSKGITNTEAFF
j_call: TRBJ2-3; clone_size: few; d_call: TRBD1; cdr3_length: 13; v_call: TRBV4-1; cdr3_nt: TGTGCCAGCAGCCAGGGGGTCACAGATACGCAGTATTTT; cdr3_aa: CASSQGVTDTQYF
j_call: TRBJ2-7; clone_size: many; d_call: .; cdr3_length: 15; v_call: TRBV6-1; cdr3_nt: TGTGCCAGCAGGGGGCCCCGGGACGGACCCTACGAGCAGTACTTC; cdr3_aa: CASRGPRDGPYEQYF
j_call: TRBJ2-7; clone_size: many; d_call: .; cdr3_length: 16; v_call: TRBV5-4; cdr3_nt: TGTGCCAGCTCCGCATCGTCCATCGCGGCAATATACGAGCAGTACTTC; cdr3_aa: CASSASSIAAIYEQYF
j_call: TRBJ2-7; clone_size: .; d_call: .; cdr3_length: 14; v_call: TRBV4-1; cdr3_nt: TGCGCCAGCAGCCAAGATACGGTCACCTACGAGCAGTACTTC; cdr3_aa: CASSQDTVTYEQYF
j_call: TRBJ1-1; clone_size: few; d_call: .; cdr3_length: 14; v_call: TRBV6-6; cdr3_nt: TGTGCCAGCAGTTACTCTCAGAAGAACACTGAAGCTTTCTTT; cdr3_aa: CASSYSQKNTEAFF
j_call: TRBJ2-3; clone_size: .; d_call: .; cdr3_length: 14; v_call: TRBV7-9; cdr3_nt: TGTGCCAGCAGCTTAGCGGGGGGAAGGGATACGCAGTATTTT; cdr3_aa: CASSLAGGRDTQYF
j_call: TRBJ1-3; clone_size: .; d_call: .; cdr3_length: 14; v_call: TRBV3-1; cdr3_nt: TGTGCCAGCAGCCAAGGAGTATCCGGAAACACCATATATTTT; cdr3_aa: CASSQGVSGNTIYF
j_call: TRBJ2-7; clone_size: few; d_call: .; cdr3_length: 14; v_call: TRBV10-3; cdr3_nt: TGTGCCATCAGTGAGTCCAGGCGAACCTACGAGCAGTACTTC; cdr3_aa: CAISESRRTYEQYF
j_call: TRBJ2-7; clone_size: few; d_call: TRBD1; cdr3_length: 13; v_call: TRBV6-1; cdr3_nt: TGTGCCACTAGGACAGGGTGGGTCTACGAGCAGTACTTC; cdr3_aa: CATRTGWVYEQYF
j_call: TRBJ1-4; clone_size: .; d_call: .; cdr3_length: 11; v_call: TRBV2; cdr3_nt: TGTGCCAGCAACTATTATGAAAAACTGTTTTTT; cdr3_aa: CASNYYEKLFF